This TCR beta chain was sequenced for a study of early T cells in non-severe SARS-CoV-2 infection. In this sample, this clonotype turned up a few times. Deletions cut 6 bases from V and 2 bases from J, with 17 bases between. The V gene's germline CDR1 is MDHEN and CDR2 SYDVKM. The CDR3 is made up of 15 amino acids. TCRdb reprocessed the 5' RACE reads via MiXCR and lists one record per CDR3 protein. The repertoire has about 110,000 distinct CDR3 sequences, around 10% of them found once; the top ten carry around 2.9%. The sequencing sample was made of whole blood. The chain carries TRBV28 and TRBJ2-7, with D perhaps assigned TRBD1 or TRBD2 (7 bases each). This receptor was taken from an adult who was a healthcare worker with PCR-confirmed SARS-CoV-2 infection or an uninfected control (not recorded which). The DNA for the CDR3 is TGTGCCAGCAGACCAGCGGGGACAGCTACCTACGAGCAGTACTTC. Residues: CASRPAGTATYEQYF.